What follows are 26 T cell receptor beta chains derived from one specimen sequenced in a study of CD8+CD57+ T cells in acquired aplastic anemia. The template used for profiling TCR beta VDJ and CDR3 was genomic DNA. MiXCR, applied by TCRdb to the reads, yields one record per CDR3 protein. The data show around 250,000 distinct CDR3 sequences, 70% to 85% seen once. Sequencing was done on patients that had shown CD8+CD57+ cell expansion by flow cytometry. Sequenced material: sorted CD4+, CD8+, or CD8+CD57+ T cells (not recorded which) from PBMCs. These receptors were collected from a human donor with aplastic anemia.

This rearrangement joins TRBV7-9 to TRBJ1-3, with 11 bases that match TRBD1. Trimming cost V 11 bases and J 3 bases; bases outside gene matches: 3. CDR3 length: 13 residues. Germline CDR1 and CDR2: SEHNR and FQNEAQ (reference sequence). The CDR3 loop is CAGQGASGNTIYF. Here the CDR3 DNA reads TGTGCCGGACAGGGGGCTAGTGGAAACACCATATATTTT.

The J gene is TRBJ1-2, the V gene TRBV20-1; weak D call: TRBD1 (5 bases). V lost 0 bases and J lost 3, with 11 bases in between. CDR3 size: 14 residues. The germline CDR1 and CDR2 sequences are DFQATT and SNEGSKA (reference sequence). The chain's CDR3 is CSARDPSGDYGYTF. The CDR3, as DNA: TGCAGTGCTAGAGATCCGTCGGGGGACTATGGCTACACCTTC.

On this clonotype: A much larger clone lies a single base off, so this may be a read error. V usage is TRBV2 and J usage is TRBJ2-3; the D gene is possibly TRBD2 (7 bases). CDR3 length: 13 residues. Germline V gives CDR1 SNHLY, CDR2 FYNNEI. Trimming took 8 bases from V and 6 from J, leaving 15 bases between them. The DNA for the CDR3 is TGTGCCAGCTGGGAGGGGGGTACCGATACGCAGTATTTT. It encodes CASWEGGTDTQYF.

The rearrangement uses TRBV7-3 and TRBJ2-5; 9 nucleotides align to TRBD2. Trimming cost V 10 bases and J 13 bases; bases outside gene matches: 19. The length of the CDR3 is 14 residues. Germline loops: CDR1 SGHTA, CDR2 FQGTGA. This CDR3 reads CATSSSGTWGATYF. CDR3 bases: TGTGCCACCAGTTCTAGCGGGACTTGGGGAGCGACGTACTTC.

With regard to this clonotype: Because the CDR3 is missing its conserved closing phenylalanine or tryptophan, this is likely a read error. Because the CDR3's place on the DNA is in doubt, the DNA is left out and the CDR3 is given as listed by TCRdb. The chain has TRBV7-8 and TRBJ1-2. CDR1 and CDR2 (germline): SGHVS, FQNEAQ. The CDR3 extends over 13 residues, inclusive of both ends. The CDR3 spells CASSQAVGADTQY.

Comment on this clonotype: Lacking the conserved final phenylalanine or tryptophan, this CDR3 likely reflects a read error. The V gene is TRBV7-8, the J gene TRBJ2-3; possible D gene TRBD2, 5 bases. Germline-derived CDR1 and CDR2 are SGHVS and FQNEAQ. The V end lost 6 bases, the J end lost 12 bases, and 19 bases lay between the germline ends. The CDR3 is 13 residues long. The CDR3 loop is CASRFAGGHDQYY. CDR3 nucleotides: TGTGCCAGCAGGTTCGCGGGCGGTCATGATCAGTATTAT.

In regard to this clonotype: Being one base from a much bigger clone, this may be a read error. No conserved phenylalanine or tryptophan is present at the end of the CDR3, so a read error is the likely explanation. No DNA is shown, since the ends of the CDR3 on it are uncertain; the CDR3 is the one TCRdb lists. The chain is built from TRBV2 and TRBJ2-1; TRBD1, the table's D call, lacks a check against the DNA. The CDR3 length equals 16 residues, ends included. The germline CDR1 and CDR2 sequences are SNHLY and FYNNEI. This chain's CDR3 is CASGDGGTDTQDVDPG.

The chain employs TRBV7-3 and TRBJ1-5; weak D call: TRBD1 (6 bases). The CDR3 spans 13 residues. Trimming shortened V by 5 bases and J by 10 bases, and 15 bases separated the two germline ends. Germline assignment: CDR1 SGHTA and CDR2 FQGTGA. The CDR3 protein is CASSGQRGHPQHF. DNA of the CDR3: TGTGCCAGCAGCGGACAGAGAGGTCATCCCCAGCATTTT.

The chain recombines TRBV7-9 with TRBJ2-7, with 7 bases identical to TRBD1. Germline V gene lookup returns CDR1 SEHNR and CDR2 FQNEAQ (reference sequence). The CDR3 runs 12 residues. The CDR3 DNA reads as TGTGCCAGCAGCCTAGGGCAGGGGGTCGGGGACGTC. Translation: CASSLGQGVGDV.

In its sample, this clonotype was seen once. The chain links TRBV7-9 to TRBJ2-7, with D possibly being TRBD1 (5 bases). CDR3 length: 14 amino acids. CDR1 is SEHNR, CDR2 FQNEAQ, per germline (reference sequence). In DNA, the CDR3 is TGTGCCAGCAGCTTGGCCGCAAGGGGCTCCGAGAAGTACGTC. Amino acids: CASSLAARGSEKYV.

The chain joins TRBV5-1 to TRBJ2-1; D gene uncertain. The ends were cut back, 0 bases at V and 5 bases at J, with 12 bases in the middle. Germline V gives CDR1 SGHRS, CDR2 YFSETQ. The CDR3 length is 15 residues. The CDR3 spells CASSLDPAGDNEQFF. The CDR3 nucleotides read TGCGCCAGCAGCTTGGACCCCGCCGGAGACAATGAGCAGTTCTTC.

The count of this clonotype is one. The chain employs TRBV7-9 and TRBJ2-1; 8 nucleotides line up with TRBD2. CDR3 size: 15 residues. The V gene end was trimmed by 9 bases and the J gene end by 14 bases; junction bases not matched to a gene: 21. Germline-derived CDR1 and CDR2 are SEHNR and FQNEAQ (reference sequence). DNA of the CDR3: TGTGCCAGACGGCAGGGTCTAGCGGGCGAGTGCGAGGAGTTCTTC. Protein: CARRQGLAGECEEFF.

As regards this clonotype: A junction boundary mismatches the germline segment, possibly from a read error. The CDR3 loop is CASSLDRTPDTEDFF. The CDR3, as DNA: TGTGCCAGCAGCTTAGATCGGACACCCGATACTGAAGATTTCTTT. The gene calls are TRBV7-8 and TRBJ1-1; possible D gene TRBD1, 5 bases. CDR1 and CDR2 (germline): SGHVS, FQNEAQ. CDR3 length: 15 amino acids.

In regard to this clonotype: Its ends do not fully match the called genes, so a read error is possible. The V gene is TRBV7-9, the J gene TRBJ2-3; perhaps TRBD2 as D (7 bases). The CDR3 spans 14 residues. CDR1 SEHNR and CDR2 FQNEAQ come from the germline V gene (reference sequence). The CDR3 is CASSDGGGHEQFFF. The CDR3 DNA reads as TGTGCCAGCAGTGATGGGGGGGGCCATGAGCAGTTCTTCTTT. Combining the CDR3 with reference TRBV7-9 and TRBJ2-3 gives the whole variable domain DTGVSQNPRHKITKRGQNVTFRCDPISEHNRLYWYRQTLGQGPEFLTYFQNEAQLEKSRLLSDRFSAERPKGSFSTLEIQRTEQGDSAMYLCASSDGGGHEQFFFGPGTRLTVL.

Of note for this clonotype: The CDR3 carries no conserved terminal phenylalanine or tryptophan, so it likely arises from a read error. The DNA is left out, because the CDR3 cannot be placed on it with certainty; the CDR3 is given as TCRdb lists it. The V and J genes are TRBV2 and TRBJ2-4; the listed D gene, TRBD1, was not tested against the DNA. Inclusive of both ends, the CDR3 amounts to 12 amino acids. Germline CDR1 is SNHLY and CDR2 is FYNNEI. CDR3 sequence: CASGDGGKITHY.

The chain is built from TRBV25-1 and TRBJ1-2; the D gene is possibly TRBD1 (6 bases). V gave up 3 bases and J gave up 4 bases, with 12 bases separating them. Germline V gene data show CDR1 as MGHDK and CDR2 as SYGVNS. CDR3 size: 14 residues. The chain's CDR3 is CASSEFGQSYGYTF. The DNA for the CDR3 is TGTGCCAGCAGTGAGTTCGGACAGAGCTATGGCTACACCTTC.

Remarks on this clonotype: The conserved phenylalanine or tryptophan normally closing the CDR3 is absent here, so this likely arose from a read error. It is unclear where the CDR3 begins or ends on the DNA, so no DNA is shown, and the CDR3 is as TCRdb lists it. The chain couples TRBV7-8 to TRBJ2-3; no DNA check was done on the table's D call, TRBD1. The CDR3 is made up of 13 amino acids, end residues included. The germline V gene has CDR1 SGHVS and CDR2 FQNEAQ. The CDR3 spells CASGEGGRDTTYY.

The J gene is TRBJ1-2, the V gene TRBV9, with 7 bases that match TRBD1. CDR3 length equals 16 residues. Trimming at V came to 4 bases and at J to 4 bases, leaving 13 bases not matched to a gene. Germline V gene sequence: CDR1 SGDLS, CDR2 YYNGEE. CDR3 region: CASSSRDSSVAYGYTF. The CDR3 DNA follows: TGTGCCAGCAGCTCACGGGACAGTTCCGTGGCCTATGGCTACACCTTC. Looking up the rest from reference TRBV9 and TRBJ1-2 gives the full variable domain: DSGVTQTPKHLITATGQRVTLRCSPRSGDLSVYWYQQSLDQGLQFLIQYYNGEERAKGNILERFSAQQFPDLHSELNLSSLELGDSALYFCASSSRDSSVAYGYTFGSGTRLTVV.

A word on this clonotype: The limits of the CDR3 on the DNA are not certain, so only TCRdb's listed CDR3 is given. The chain employs TRBV9 and TRBJ2-7. The CDR3 comprises 16 residues, both ends counted. CDR1 SGDLS and CDR2 YYNGEE come from the germline V gene. The CDR3 sequence is CASSVGSDTQYFEQYV.

On this clonotype: The junction differs from germline at one of its ends, possibly a read error. The V and J genes are TRBV7-9 and TRBJ2-7; D possibly matches TRBD1 or TRBD2 (5 bases each). From germline, CDR1 is SEHNR and CDR2 FQNEAQ (reference sequence). The CDR3 is made up of 16 amino acids. The CDR3 loop reads CAGSRARETETFEQYF. The CDR3 DNA follows: TGTGCCGGCAGCAGGGCTAGGGAGACCGAGACCTTCGAGCAGTACTTC.

About this clonotype itself: The missing conserved phenylalanine or tryptophan at the end of this CDR3 makes a read error likely. The DNA is omitted, as the CDR3 cannot be located on it reliably, and the CDR3 follows TCRdb's listing. V usage is TRBV2 and J usage is TRBJ1-1; TRBD1 is the table's D call, not checked against the DNA. The CDR3 numbers 15 amino acids, ends counted. CDR1 and CDR2 (germline): SNHLY, FYNNEI. The CDR3 is CASGGGGAATKDACP.

As to this clonotype: At one end, the junction sequence differs from germline, possibly due to a read error. The rearrangement links TRBV7-9 to TRBJ2-5; TRBD2 matches 10 bases. CDR1 and CDR2 from the germline V gene are SEHNR and FQNEAQ (reference sequence). The CDR3 sequence is 15 residues long. CDR3: CASSLERSGGETQHF. The CDR3 DNA is TGTGCCAGCAGCTTAGAAAGAAGCGGGGGGGAGACTCAGCACTTC.

Comment on this clonotype: This CDR3 fails to terminate in the conserved phenylalanine or tryptophan, so it likely reflects a read error. The DNA is left out, because the CDR3 cannot be placed on it with certainty; the CDR3 is given as TCRdb lists it. This chain uses TRBV2 with TRBJ1-1; the DNA was not compared with TRBD1, the D call given in the table. The CDR3 has 16 amino acids, counting both end residues. Looked up from germline, CDR1 is SNHLY and CDR2 is FYNNEI. CDR3 sequence reads: CASGDRGTDTQYFGLG.

A word on this clonotype: The conserved phenylalanine or tryptophan normally closing the CDR3 is absent here, so this likely arose from a read error. The limits of the CDR3 on the DNA are not certain, so only TCRdb's listed CDR3 is given. The V call is TRBV7-8, the J call TRBJ2-4; TRBD2 reflects the table's D call only, with no check against the DNA. The length of the CDR3 is 8 amino acids, counting both ends. Germline-derived CDR1 and CDR2 are SGHVS and FQNEAQ. The CDR3 loop reads CASSNSGT.

The V call is TRBV20-1, the J call TRBJ2-3, with 9 bases aligning to TRBD1. The germline V gene encodes CDR1 DFQATT and CDR2 SNEGSKA (reference sequence). The CDR3 runs to 15 residues. The J segment lost 2 bases and the V segment lost 4 bases, leaving 7 bases of the junction unmatched. CDR3 loop: CSANSWDRDTDTQYF. CDR3 nucleotides: TGCAGTGCTAACAGTTGGGACAGGGACACAGATACGCAGTATTTT.

V and J are TRBV2 and TRBJ2-2; 8 bases map to TRBD2. In germline, CDR1 is SNHLY, CDR2 FYNNEI. CDR3 length: 12 amino acids. The trim removed 6 bases at V and 15 bases at J, leaving 9 bases unmatched. In DNA form, the CDR3 reads TGTGCCAGCAGCTTAGGAGCGGGGGCGATGTTTTTT. Translated, it gives CASSLGAGAMFF.